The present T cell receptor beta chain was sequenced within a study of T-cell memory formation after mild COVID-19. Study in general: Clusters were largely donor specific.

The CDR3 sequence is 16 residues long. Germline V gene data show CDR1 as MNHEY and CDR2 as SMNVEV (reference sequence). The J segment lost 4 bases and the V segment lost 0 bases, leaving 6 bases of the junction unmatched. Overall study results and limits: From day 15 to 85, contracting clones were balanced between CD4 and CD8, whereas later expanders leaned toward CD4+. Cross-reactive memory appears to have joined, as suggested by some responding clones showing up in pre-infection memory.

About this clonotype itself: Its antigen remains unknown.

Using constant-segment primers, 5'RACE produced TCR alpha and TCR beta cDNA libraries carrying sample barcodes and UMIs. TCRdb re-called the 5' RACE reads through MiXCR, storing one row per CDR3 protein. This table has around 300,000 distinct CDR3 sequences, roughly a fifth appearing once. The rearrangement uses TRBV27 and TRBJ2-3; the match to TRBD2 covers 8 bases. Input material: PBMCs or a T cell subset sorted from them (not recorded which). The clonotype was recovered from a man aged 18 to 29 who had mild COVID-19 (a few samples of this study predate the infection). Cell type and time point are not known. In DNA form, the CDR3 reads TGTGCCAGCAGTTTATCTTCGTCCGGGGGGGCAGATACGCAGTATTTT. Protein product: CASSLSSSGGADTQYF.